Presented here are 22 T cell receptor beta chains from one specimen sequenced in a study of blood T cell repertoires in COVID-19. Assay used: immunoSEQ multiplex PCR; TCRdb lists only in-frame clones, some missing. Here the sample spans a few hundred thousand clones, roughly 80% being singletons. The sample was PBMCs or T cells enriched from blood (not recorded which). Source of these receptors: a man aged 35-49 years who had been exposed to COVID-19.

V usage is TRBV7-3 and J usage is TRBJ2-5; D call uncertain. The V end lost 5 bases, the J end lost 4 bases, and 20 bases lay between the germline ends. In germline, CDR1 is SGHTA, CDR2 FQGTGA. The CDR3 is 16 residues long. CDR3 sequence: CASSPYGRTSGETQYF. CDR3 nucleotide sequence: TGTGCCAGCAGCCCATACGGCAGAACCTCAGGAGAGACCCAGTACTTC.

V usage is TRBV10-3 and J usage is TRBJ2-5; tentatively, D is TRBD2 (6 bases). V was shortened by 9 bases and J by 4 bases, with 15 bases between the two germline ends. CDR1 is ENHRY and CDR2 is SYGVKD in the germline V gene. CDR3 size: 13 residues. CDR3 bases: TGTGCCATTGGAGAACGGCGGGGAGAGACCCAGTACTTC. Its protein is CAIGERRGETQYF.

The J gene is TRBJ1-2, the V gene TRBV18; 7 bases fit TRBD1. The CDR3 has 15 residues. V was pared by 6 bases and J by 0 bases, with 7 bases of the junction left unmatched. Germline-derived CDR1 and CDR2 are KGHSH and LQKENI. The CDR3 loop reads CASSPGQKANYGYTF. In DNA form, the CDR3 reads TGTGCCAGCTCCCCGGGACAGAAAGCTAACTATGGCTACACCTTC.

The chain couples TRBV7-2 to TRBJ2-2; TRBD2 might be the D (7 bases). The CDR3 spans 18 residues. V lost 0 bases and J 3 bases, leaving 17 bases between the germline ends. CDR1 is SGHTA, CDR2 FQGNSA, per germline. CDR3 bases: TGTGCCAGCAGCTTAGCTCGGTTCGGGGGGCGCGACACCGGGGAGCTGTTTTTT. This codes for CASSLARFGGRDTGELFF.

The chain combines TRBV14 with TRBJ1-1, with D perhaps matching TRBD1 (5 bases). The CDR3 loop spans 13 amino acids. Germline V gene sequence: CDR1 SGHDN, CDR2 FVKESK. The V end lost 4 bases, the J end lost 7 bases, and 13 bases lay between the germline ends. As DNA, the CDR3 is TGTGCCAGCAGCCGCACCTCAGGGATTGAAGCTTTCTTT. This sequence encodes CASSRTSGIEAFF.

The chain uses TRBV7-9 and TRBJ2-5; D call uncertain. There are 14 residues in the CDR3. CDR1 is SEHNR and CDR2 is FQNEAQ in the germline V gene (reference sequence). Trimming pared 2 bases from V and 2 bases from J, leaving 9 bases between. The DNA of the CDR3 is TGTGCCAGCAGCTTACATACTCCTCAAGAGACCCAGTACTTC. This encodes CASSLHTPQETQYF. Filled out from reference TRBV7-9 and TRBJ2-5, the complete variable domain reads DTGVSQNPRHKITKRGQNVTFRCDPISEHNRLYWYRQTLGQGPEFLTYFQNEAQLEKSRLLSDRFSAERPKGSFSTLEIQRTEQGDSAMYLCASSLHTPQETQYFGPGTRLLVL.

The J gene is TRBJ1-3, the V gene TRBV7-9; TRBD1 might be the D (6 bases). V lost 4 bases and J 8 bases, leaving 18 bases between the germline ends. CDR1 and CDR2 from the germline V gene are SEHNR and FQNEAQ (reference sequence). The CDR3 has 15 residues. The CDR3 DNA sequence: TGTGCCAGCAGCTCACCCGACAGAAAGGGGGACACCATATATTTT. This translates into CASSSPDRKGDTIYF.

The CDR3 protein is CASSYPGQGARGGYTF. For the CDR3, the DNA is TGTGCCAGCAGTTACCCCGGACAGGGGGCCCGAGGTGGCTACACCTTC. The chain has TRBV6-6 and TRBJ1-2, with 11 bases that match TRBD1. The CDR3 covers 16 residues. Germline CDR1 reads MNHNY; CDR2 reads SVGAGI (reference sequence). Trimming cost V 2 bases and J 7 bases; bases outside gene matches: 9.

This rearrangement joins TRBV2 to TRBJ2-1; TRBD2 agrees at 8 bases. The ends lost 4 bases at V and 4 bases at J; junction bases unmatched: 6. From germline, CDR1 is SNHLY and CDR2 FYNNEI. The CDR3 consists of 15 residues. For the CDR3, the DNA is TGTGCCAGCAGTGCAACTAGCGGATTATACAATGAGCAGTTCTTC. It is translated as CASSATSGLYNEQFF.

The chain employs TRBV3-1 (or the pseudogene TRBV3-2) and TRBJ1-1; 8 bases fit TRBD1. This CDR3 has 14 residues. Trimming at V came to 4 bases and at J to 1 base, leaving 2 bases not matched to a gene. The germline V gene has CDR1 LGHDT and CDR2 YNNKEL (reference sequence). For the CDR3, the DNA is TGTGCCAGCAGCCTCGGGACAGGGAACACTGAAGCTTTCTTT. It encodes CASSLGTGNTEAFF.

The sample holds one count of this clone. The rearrangement links TRBV4-1 to TRBJ2-1, with 7 bases matching TRBD2. V lost 7 bases, J lost 6 bases, and 3 bases stayed unmatched. Germline V CDR1 and CDR2: MGHRA, YSYEKL. This CDR3 comprises 12 residues. The CDR3 DNA reads TGCGCCAGCAAAGGCGGGAGCAATGAGCAGTTCTTC. It codes for CASKGGSNEQFF.

This clone has just one count. CDR3 in DNA: TGTGCCAGCAGCTTTGCGGAGGGCCCTTACAATGAGCAGTTCTTC. Residues: CASSFAEGPYNEQFF. This chain connects TRBV7-9 to TRBJ2-1; weak D call: TRBD2 (6 bases). The germline CDR1 and CDR2 sequences are SEHNR and FQNEAQ (reference sequence). With 3 bases removed from V and 4 bases from J, the gap between germline ends came to 13 bases. The CDR3 sequence is 15 residues long.

The chain couples TRBV14 to TRBJ1-2; D call uncertain. The germline gives CDR1 SGHDN, CDR2 FVKESK. This CDR3 is built from 13 residues. Trimming pared 1 base from V and 4 bases from J, leaving 7 bases between. CDR3 sequence: CASSQAVTYGYTF. CDR3 DNA: TGTGCCAGCAGCCAAGCGGTCACCTATGGCTACACCTTC.

CDR3 DNA sequence: TGTGCCAGCAGCTACCTAGCGGGAGATGTGTACGAGCAGTACTTC. Its translation is CASSYLAGDVYEQYF. V and J are TRBV7-9 and TRBJ2-7, with 10 bases aligning to TRBD2. The germline V gene has CDR1 SEHNR and CDR2 FQNEAQ (reference sequence). This CDR3 has 15 amino acids. The junction had 7 bases not matched to a gene; V was cut back by 4 bases and J by 4 bases.

A few counts support this clone. V usage is TRBV12-3 or TRBV12-4 and J usage is TRBJ1-5, with unresolved D. This CDR3 region has 13 residues. With 1 base removed from V and 3 bases from J, the gap between germline ends came to 4 bases. The CDR3 here is CASSLGDNQPQHF. CDR3 sequence (DNA): TGTGCCAGCAGTTTAGGAGACAATCAGCCCCAGCATTTT.

V is TRBV2 and J is TRBJ2-2, with D possibly TRBD2 on 5 matching bases. From germline, CDR1 is SNHLY and CDR2 FYNNEI. Deletions cut 7 bases from V and 5 bases from J, with 20 bases between. The CDR3 runs 16 residues. The CDR3 coding sequence is TGTGCCAGCACCGCCTCTGCGCGGGCCCTTACCGGGGAGCTGTTTTTT. It codes for CASTASARALTGELFF.

This sequence joins TRBV30 and TRBJ2-1, with TRBD1 identical over 8 bases. The V gene's germline CDR1 is GTSNPN and CDR2 SVGIG (reference sequence). The V gene end was trimmed by 2 bases and the J gene end by 3 bases; junction bases not matched to a gene: 9. The CDR3 has 16 residues. The CDR3 DNA reads TGTGCCTGGAGTACAGGGGGTTCCGGCTACTACAATGAGCAGTTCTTC. The encoded protein is CAWSTGGSGYYNEQFF.

CDR3 protein: CASRSGTGVNGYTF. CDR3 nucleotide sequence: TGTGCCAGCAGATCCGGGACAGGGGTTAATGGCTACACCTTC. The rearrangement links TRBV2 to TRBJ1-2; 10 nucleotides match TRBD1. The CDR3 has 14 amino acids. The ends lost 6 bases at V and 6 bases at J; junction bases unmatched: 7. The germline gives CDR1 SNHLY, CDR2 FYNNEI.

Notes on this clone: Other DNA variants within this sample encode the same CDR3. This chain connects TRBV25-1 to TRBJ2-7; weak D call: TRBD2 (5 bases). Per the germline V gene, CDR1 is MGHDK and CDR2 is SYGVNS. The CDR3 consists of 11 residues. The V end was cut by 5 bases, the J end by 4 bases, with 6 bases between. In nucleotides, the CDR3 is TGTGCCAGCAGTCGGGGTTACGAGCAGTACTTC. It encodes CASSRGYEQYF.

This rearrangement joins TRBV10-3 to TRBJ1-1; weak D call: TRBD1 (6 bases). The germline V and J ends were trimmed by 9 bases and 0 bases, with 8 bases remaining between them. Germline assignment: CDR1 ENHRY and CDR2 SYGVKD. The CDR3 sequence is 12 residues long. The DNA of the CDR3 is TGTGCCATGAGGGACATGAACACTGAAGCTTTCTTT. Translated: CAMRDMNTEAFF.

With regard to this clone: A single base separates this from a much larger clone, so it may be a read error. The gene calls are TRBV27 and TRBJ1-1; 8 bases are a match to TRBD1. Per the germline V gene, CDR1 is MNHEY and CDR2 is SMNVEV (reference sequence). V lost 5 bases, J lost 5 bases, and 7 bases stayed unmatched. The CDR3 extends over 14 amino acids. This chain's CDR3 is CASSPGGAGTEAFF. In DNA form, the CDR3 reads TGTGCCAGCAGTCCAGGGGGCGCGGGTACTGAAGCTTTCTTT.

The chain employs TRBV10-2 and TRBJ2-7; TRBD2 matches 7 bases. Losses at the gene ends were 2 bases for V and 2 bases for J; bases not matched to a gene: 6. Per the germline V gene, CDR1 is WSHSY and CDR2 is SAAADI. CDR3 length: 15 residues. The CDR3: CASSERWGGPYEQYF. CDR3 DNA sequence: TGCGCCAGCAGTGAGAGGTGGGGAGGGCCCTACGAGCAGTACTTC.